This T cell receptor beta chain was retrieved from a study of blood T cell repertoires in COVID-19. Overall study context: T cells, B-cell-depleted T cells, or PBMCs supplied cDNA or gDNA.

This CDR3 is 12 amino acids long. V was clipped by 6 bases and J by 10 bases, with 12 bases between them. For recovered donors of Cohort 3, there were two negative PCRs, clearance, or symptom resolution. Profiled with immunoSEQ multiplex PCR; TCRdb holds only in-frame clones, not every one. The sample has around 450,000 clones; roughly 87% are singletons. The chain is built from TRBV12-3 or TRBV12-4 and TRBJ1-4; perhaps TRBD1 as D (6 bases). The specimen sequenced was PBMCs or T cells enriched from blood (not recorded which). The sequence was obtained from a woman aged 18-35 years who had recovered from COVID-19. The CDR3 nucleotides are TGTGCCAGCAGCCGTCAACAGGGAAAACTGTTTTTT. It encodes CASSRQQGKLFF.